These 27 T cell receptor beta chains were all obtained from the same sample, sequenced in a study of blood T cell repertoires in COVID-19. Generated by immunoSEQ multiplex PCR, the TCRdb table keeps only in-frame clones and is missing some. The sample gives over 60,000 clones, around nine tenths of which show up once; 1% is in the top ten. Sequencing was performed on peripheral blood. Every receptor here comes from a man in his 70s with acute or convalescent COVID-19.

This chain connects TRBV30 to TRBJ1-5, with D tentatively TRBD1 (6 bases). The CDR3 length is 15 residues. The germline V gene has CDR1 GTSNPN and CDR2 SVGIG (reference sequence). Trimming pared 5 bases from V and 0 bases from J, leaving 14 bases between. The CDR3 is CAWFIPGDSNQPQHF. The CDR3 DNA follows: TGTGCCTGGTTCATCCCAGGGGATAGCAATCAGCCCCAGCATTTT. Full variable domain (outside the CDR3, taken from reference TRBV30 and TRBJ1-5): SQTIHQWPATLVQPVGSPLSLECTVEGTSNPNLYWYRQAAGRGLQLLFYSVGIGQISSEVPQNLSASRPQDRQFILSSKKLLLSDSGFYLCAWFIPGDSNQPQHFGDGTRLSIL.

The rearrangement uses TRBV6-5 and TRBJ1-1, with D maybe TRBD1 (5 bases). V was trimmed by 2 bases and J by 4 bases, leaving 11 bases between them. This CDR3 comprises 14 residues. Germline values: CDR1 MNHEY, CDR2 SVGAGI. CDR3 residues: CASSYPGGGTEAFF. CDR3 in DNA: TGTGCCAGCAGTTACCCGGGGGGAGGCACTGAAGCTTTCTTT.

V gene TRBV7-3 combines with J gene TRBJ2-3, with unresolved D. Germline loops: CDR1 SGHTA, CDR2 FQGTGA. Trimming took off 3 bases at V and 0 bases at J, with 4 bases between the two ends. The CDR3 has 13 amino acids. The CDR3, as DNA: TGTGCCAGCAGCTTCTCTAGCACAGATACGCAGTATTTT. The encoded protein is CASSFSSTDTQYF. The entire variable domain, with the rest obtained from reference TRBV7-3 and TRBJ2-3, is as follows: GAGVSQTPSNKVTEKGKYVELRCDPISGHTALYWYRQSLGQGPEFLIYFQGTGAADDSGLPNDRFFAVRPEGSVSTLKIQRTERGDSAVYLCASSFSSTDTQYFGPGTRLTVL.

CDR3 region: CASSVLYEQYF. The CDR3 DNA follows: TGTGCCAGCAGCGTTCTCTACGAGCAGTACTTC. This chain links TRBV9 with TRBJ2-7; D uncertain. Germline CDR1 reads SGDLS; CDR2 reads YYNGEE. The CDR3 spans 11 residues. The V end was cut by 2 bases, the J end by 3 bases, with 3 bases between.

The gene calls are TRBV5-6 and TRBJ1-2, with 7 positions matching TRBD1. The germline V gene has CDR1 SGHDT and CDR2 YYEEEE. This CDR3 region has 15 residues. V shed 4 bases, J shed 3 bases, and the junction held 9 bases outside the gene matches. The CDR3 bases are TGTGCCAGCAGCAGGTCGGACAGGTTTTACTATGGCTACACCTTC. It codes for CASSRSDRFYYGYTF. The variable domain in full, with the rest retrieved from reference TRBV5-6 and TRBJ1-2, is DAGVTQSPTHLIKTRGQQVTLRCSPKSGHDTVSWYQQALGQGPQFIFQYYEEEERQRGNFPDRFSGHQFPNYSSELNVNALLLGDSALYLCASSRSDRFYYGYTFGSGTRLTVV.

This sequence joins TRBV29-1 and TRBJ2-1; 9 nucleotides match TRBD1. The CDR3 is made up of 15 amino acids. Germline lookup yields CDR1 SQVTM and CDR2 ANQGSEA. After removal of 6 bases from V and 3 bases from J, the junction contained 9 bases not matched to a gene. The CDR3 bases are TGCAGCGTCGGAGGACAGGGGAGTTACTACAATGAGCAGTTCTTC. Translating it yields CSVGGQGSYYNEQFF.

The rearrangement uses TRBV5-1 and TRBJ2-2; D remains ambiguous. The germline V gene has CDR1 SGHRS and CDR2 YFSETQ. CDR3 length: 14 amino acids. V lost 4 bases and J 5 bases, leaving 12 bases between the germline ends. CDR3 sequence reads: CASSPPSTTGELFF. CDR3 in DNA: TGCGCCAGCAGCCCCCCTAGTACGACCGGGGAGCTGTTTTTT.

The chain is built from TRBV4-1 and TRBJ2-5; D possibly corresponds to TRBD1 (6 bases). Trimming shortened V by 0 bases and J by 5 bases, and 13 bases separated the two germline ends. CDR3 size: 15 residues. Germline V gives CDR1 MGHRA, CDR2 YSYEKL. This chain's CDR3 is CASSQDAGDGETQYF. CDR3 coding DNA: TGCGCCAGCAGCCAAGATGCAGGGGACGGGGAGACCCAGTACTTC.

The J gene is TRBJ1-2, the V gene TRBV27; a possible D gene is TRBD1 (6 bases). Per the germline V gene, CDR1 is MNHEY and CDR2 is SMNVEV (reference sequence). The V end was cut by 3 bases, the J end by 1 base, with 9 bases between. CDR3 length: 14 amino acids. DNA of the CDR3: TGTGCCAGCAGTTTCAAGGACAGTAACTATGGCTACACCTTC. It encodes CASSFKDSNYGYTF.

This sequence joins TRBV5-1 and TRBJ2-2, with D uncertain. This CDR3 contains 13 residues. Germline CDR1 SGHRS, CDR2 YFSETQ. V gave up 5 bases and J gave up 4 bases, with 9 bases separating them. In DNA, the CDR3 is TGCGCCAGCAGTGTACAGATCACCGGGGAGCTGTTTTTT. This codes for CASSVQITGELFF. Complete variable domain (other parts from reference TRBV5-1 and TRBJ2-2): KAGVTQTPRYLIKTRGQQVTLSCSPISGHRSVSWYQQTPGQGLQFLFEYFSETQRNKGNFPGRFSGRQFSNSRSEMNVSTLELGDSALYLCASSVQITGELFFGEGSRLTVL.

This chain connects TRBV6-5 to TRBJ2-3; 7 bases are shared with TRBD2. In germline, CDR1 is MNHEY, CDR2 SVGAGI. The CDR3 contains 15 residues. The J segment lost 0 bases and the V segment lost 8 bases, leaving 8 bases of the junction unmatched. Written as DNA, the CDR3 is TGTGCCAGCTCCCCAACTAGCGCCAGCACAGATACGCAGTATTTT. Translation: CASSPTSASTDTQYF.

This clone was counted a few times. This chain's CDR3 is CASSLSGGSDSPLHF. The CDR3 nucleotides read TGCGCCAGCAGCTTGTCGGGGGGATCGGATTCACCCCTCCACTTT. The chain joins TRBV5-1 to TRBJ1-6; possible D gene TRBD1, 5 bases. The CDR3 runs to 15 residues. The germline V and J ends were trimmed by 1 base and 8 bases, with 13 bases remaining between them. The germline CDR1 and CDR2 sequences are SGHRS and YFSETQ.

The chain links TRBV6-4 to TRBJ1-5; perhaps TRBD1 as D (6 bases). The germline V and J ends were trimmed by 0 bases and 8 bases, with 14 bases remaining between them. The V gene's germline CDR1 is MRHNA and CDR2 SNTAGT. The CDR3 extends over 15 amino acids. The CDR3 DNA reads as TGTGCCAGCAGTGACTCCAGAAGGGAGGGGGAGCCCCAGCATTTT. This translates into CASSDSRREGEPQHF.

The chain recombines TRBV5-5 with TRBJ1-1, with D perhaps matching TRBD1 (5 bases). CDR3 length equals 15 residues. Germline CDR1 is SGHKS and CDR2 is YYEKEE (reference sequence). V lost 0 bases and J 3 bases, leaving 12 bases between the germline ends. The CDR3 DNA follows: TGTGCCAGCAGCTTGGAGGGGCAGGGCTACACTGAAGCTTTCTTT. The encoded protein is CASSLEGQGYTEAFF.

The chain joins TRBV5-6 to TRBJ2-7; D remains unclear. CDR1 and CDR2 from the germline V gene are SGHDT and YYEEEE. V was clipped by 4 bases and J by 0 bases, with 11 bases between them. The CDR3 covers 14 residues. The CDR3 DNA follows: TGTGCCAGCAGCGCGGCCGGAAGCTCCTACGAGCAGTACTTC. It codes for CASSAAGSSYEQYF.

V is TRBV7-9 and J is TRBJ2-3; 8 bases fit TRBD2. CDR1 is SEHNR, CDR2 FQNEAQ, per germline (reference sequence). V trimming: 2 bases; J trimming: 0 bases; junction bases outside the gene matches: 4. The CDR3 extends over 16 amino acids. DNA for the CDR3: TGTGCCAGCAGCTTACAACCGGGAGGGAGCACAGATACGCAGTATTTT. It codes for CASSLQPGGSTDTQYF.

The CDR3, as DNA: TGTGCCTGGAGTGTAGAAAGGTCGAGGAACGAGCAGTACTTC. Its protein is CAWSVERSRNEQYF. The rearrangement links TRBV30 to TRBJ2-7; no definite D call. The germline V and J ends were trimmed by 0 bases and 5 bases, with 14 bases remaining between them. In germline, CDR1 is GTSNPN, CDR2 SVGIG (reference sequence). The CDR3 totals 14 residues.

The chain joins TRBV3-1 (or the pseudogene TRBV3-2) to TRBJ2-3; 7 bases are a match to TRBD2. CDR1 is LGHDT, CDR2 YNNKEL, per germline (reference sequence). The CDR3 consists of 17 residues. V lost 4 bases to trimming and J lost 0 bases; unmatched junction nucleotides: 10. The CDR3 nucleotides are TGTGCCAGCAGCCCGTCCATAGGAGCGGGAAGCACAGATACGCAGTATTTT. Its protein is CASSPSIGAGSTDTQYF.

CDR3 protein: CSVTGAEAFF. CDR3 nucleotide sequence: TGCAGCGTCACAGGGGCTGAAGCTTTCTTT. The J gene is TRBJ1-1, the V gene TRBV29-1; TRBD1 matches at 7 bases. There are 10 residues in the CDR3. Per germline, CDR1 SQVTM and CDR2 ANQGSEA. The V and J ends lost 6 bases and 6 bases, in that order; junction bases with no gene match: 1.

The chain is built from TRBV11-1 and TRBJ1-6, with 8 nucleotides matching TRBD1. V was clipped by 5 bases and J by 10 bases; unmatched bases: 10. The V gene's germline CDR1 is SGHAT and CDR2 FQDESV (reference sequence). CDR3 length: 15 residues. CDR3 sequence (DNA): TGTGCCAGCAGCCCCCAAGGACAGGGCGGATCACCCCTCCACTTT. This codes for CASSPQGQGGSPLHF. The full variable domain, completed using reference TRBV11-1 and TRBJ1-6, is EAEVAQSPRYKITEKSQAVAFWCDPISGHATLYWYRQILGQGPELLVQFQDESVVDDSQLPKDRFSAERLKGVDSTLKIQPAELGDSAMYLCASSPQGQGGSPLHFGNGTRLTVT.

The gene calls are TRBV19 and TRBJ2-1; TRBD2 agrees at 13 bases. Germline V CDR1 and CDR2: LNHDA, SQIVND (reference sequence). V lost 4 bases, J lost 9 bases, and 6 bases stayed unmatched. This CDR3 region has 15 residues. CDR3 coding DNA: TGTGCCAGTAGTAATGGCGGGACTAGCGGGGTTGAGCAGTTCTTC. This sequence encodes CASSNGGTSGVEQFF. Variable domain in full (rest from reference TRBV19 and TRBJ2-1): DGGITQSPKYLFRKEGQNVTLSCEQNLNHDAMYWYRQDPGQGLRLIYYSQIVNDFQKGDIAEGYSVSREKKESFPLTVTSAQKNPTAFYLCASSNGGTSGVEQFFGPGTRLTVL.

The chain is built from TRBV5-6 and TRBJ2-2; the D gene is possibly TRBD2 (6 bases). The germline CDR1 and CDR2 sequences are SGHDT and YYEEEE. The CDR3 is 16 residues long. Trimming cost V 0 bases and J 5 bases, with 14 bases left between them. The CDR3 protein is CASSLALTSQTGELFF. The CDR3, as DNA: TGTGCCAGCAGCTTGGCTCTCACTAGCCAGACCGGGGAGCTGTTTTTT.

For the CDR3, the DNA is TGTGCCAGCAGCCAAGGGGACAGGGTACAAGAGACCCAGTACTTC. Amino acids: CASSQGDRVQETQYF. The chain is built from TRBV3-1 (or the pseudogene TRBV3-2) and TRBJ2-5, with TRBD1 matching over 9 bases. Germline V lookup: CDR1 LGHDT, CDR2 YNNKEL (reference sequence). This CDR3 contains 15 residues. The V segment lost 1 base and the J segment 2 bases; nucleotides outside the gene matches: 2.

The chain couples TRBV4-2 to TRBJ2-7; 9 bases are a match to TRBD2. The CDR3 length is 16 residues. The germline gives CDR1 LGHNA, CDR2 YNFKEQ. J gave up 4 bases and V 0 bases, and 7 bases lay outside the gene matches. The CDR3: CASSQDRSSGIYEQYF. Here the CDR3 DNA reads TGTGCCAGCAGCCAAGATCGTTCTAGCGGGATTTACGAGCAGTACTTC.

The chain combines TRBV2 with TRBJ2-4; no clear D gene. Looked up from germline, CDR1 is SNHLY and CDR2 is FYNNEI. The CDR3 extends over 15 amino acids. With 1 base removed from V and 0 bases from J, the gap between germline ends came to 7 bases. For the CDR3, the DNA is TGTGCCAGCAGTGAAGGAGCAGGAGCCAAAAACATTCAGTACTTC. Translated, it gives CASSEGAGAKNIQYF.

J is TRBJ1-2 and V is TRBV6-6; no firm D call. The CDR3 consists of 12 residues. Germline V gene lookup returns CDR1 MNHNY and CDR2 SVGAGI (reference sequence). Deletions cut 2 bases from V and 6 bases from J, with 7 bases between. The CDR3 bases are TGTGCCAGCAGTTACCCGGCGGATGGCTACACCTTC. This codes for CASSYPADGYTF.

The V and J genes are TRBV19 and TRBJ2-3; D possibly corresponds to TRBD1 (6 bases). This CDR3 is 15 amino acids long. V shed 4 bases and J shed 2 bases, with 13 bases lying between them. The V gene's germline CDR1 is LNHDA and CDR2 SQIVND (reference sequence). CDR3: CASSRAGVATDTQYF. The CDR3 DNA reads as TGTGCCAGTAGTAGGGCAGGGGTGGCCACAGATACGCAGTATTTT.